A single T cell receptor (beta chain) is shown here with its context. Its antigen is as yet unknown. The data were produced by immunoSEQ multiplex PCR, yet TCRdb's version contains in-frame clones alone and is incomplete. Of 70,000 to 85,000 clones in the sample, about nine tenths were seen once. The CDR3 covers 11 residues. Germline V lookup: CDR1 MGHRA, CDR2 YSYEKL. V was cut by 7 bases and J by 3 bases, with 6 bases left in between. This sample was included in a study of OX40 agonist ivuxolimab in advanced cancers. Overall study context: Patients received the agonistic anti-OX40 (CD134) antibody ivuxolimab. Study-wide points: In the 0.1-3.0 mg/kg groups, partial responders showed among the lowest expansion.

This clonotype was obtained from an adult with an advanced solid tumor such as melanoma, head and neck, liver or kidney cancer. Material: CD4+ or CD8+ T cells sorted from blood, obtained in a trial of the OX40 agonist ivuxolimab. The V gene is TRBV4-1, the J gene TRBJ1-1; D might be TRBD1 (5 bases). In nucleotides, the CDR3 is TGCGCCAGCACCAGGGACACTGAAGCTTTCTTT. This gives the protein CASTRDTEAFF.